This T cell receptor (beta chain) was identified during a study of cytomegalovirus exposure and HLA in healthy donors. The CDR3 is 17 amino acids. The V end was cut by 3 bases, the J end by 7 bases, with 24 bases between. CDR1 is MNHEY and CDR2 is SMNVEV in the germline V gene (reference sequence). Details on this clone: Its antigen is undetermined.

Broader study findings: Evidence from a later analysis indicated that most CMV-associated TCR beta chains looked HLA-restricted.

The primer mix had 60 Vbeta and 13 Jbeta primers. Repertoires were generated with immunoSEQ multiplex PCR, while TCRdb's copy carries only in-frame clones and drops some. This table holds around 150,000 clones, about 82% found once. Absent from the records is this donor's CMV serostatus. The V call is TRBV27, the J call TRBJ2-5, with D perhaps TRBD2 (6 bases). The receptor was isolated from a man aged 25 to 45 in good health. Sample: PBMCs. CDR3 region: CASSFSLGSSEVGTQYF. The CDR3 DNA sequence: TGTGCCAGCAGTTTCAGTTTGGGGTCTAGCGAGGTCGGGACCCAGTACTTC.